Described below is a single TCR beta chain sequence and its context. The antigen is not known. The sample originates from a study of shared clonotypes between healthy human individuals. A deep-level run was used for the assay. Libraries were prepared by immunoSEQ multiplex PCR; TCRdb keeps only in-frame clonotypes and omits some of them. The table shows more than 2 million clones, with just over 90% occurring only once. Study outcomes and limitations: Rarefaction demonstrated incomplete sorted-subset sequencing despite large depth.

CD45RO negativity and positive selection for CCR7 defined naive CD8 cells, a population that excluded terminally differentiated effector memory CD45RA+ cells. V was clipped by 6 bases and J by 2 bases, with 17 bases between them. Germline CDR1 and CDR2: SNHLY and FYNNEI. There are 15 residues in the CDR3. The chain couples TRBV2 to TRBJ2-7; perhaps TRBD2 as D (6 bases). This clonotype originated in a man aged 18 to 29 in good health. Some clones in this sample may be carry-over from other donors' samples. Material for sequencing was naive CD8+ T cells from PBMCs. The CDR3 bases are TGTGCCAGCAGGCCGGCTTTCGGAGGGCCCTACGAGCAGTACTTC. This codes for CASRPAFGGPYEQYF. The variable domain in full, with the rest retrieved from reference TRBV2 and TRBJ2-7, is EPEVTQTPSHQVTQMGQEVILRCVPISNHLYFYWYRQILGQKVEFLVSFYNNEISEKSEIFDDQFSVERPDGSNFTLKIRSTKLEDSAMYFCASRPAFGGPYEQYFGPGTRLTVT.